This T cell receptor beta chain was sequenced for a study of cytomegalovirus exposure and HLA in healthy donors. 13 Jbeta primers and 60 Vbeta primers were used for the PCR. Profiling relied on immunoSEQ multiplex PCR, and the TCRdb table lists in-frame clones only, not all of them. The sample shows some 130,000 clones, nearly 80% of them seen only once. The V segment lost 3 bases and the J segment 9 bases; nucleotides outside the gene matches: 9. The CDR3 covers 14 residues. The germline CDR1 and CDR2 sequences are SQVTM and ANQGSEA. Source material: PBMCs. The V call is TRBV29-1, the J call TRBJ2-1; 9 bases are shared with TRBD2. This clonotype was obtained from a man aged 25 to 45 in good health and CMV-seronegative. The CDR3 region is CSVDPPSGILEQFF. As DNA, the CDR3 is TGCAGCGTTGATCCCCCTAGCGGGATCCTTGAGCAGTTCTTC.